The T cell receptor (beta chain) described here comes from a study of vaccination and CD4 T cells after COVID-19. CD4+ T cells that had been cultured provided DNA sequenced with the Oncomine TCR Beta short-read assay. Researchers extracted genomic DNA from CD4+ T cells that had been cultured. TCRdb analysed the PCR reads with MiXCR anew, one entry per CDR3 protein. Of roughly 20,000 distinct CDR3 sequences in the sample, approximately 45% are singletons; the top ten hold over 2.5%. The CDR3 contains 10 residues. Germline CDR1 and CDR2: MNHEY and SVGEGT. V was clipped by 2 bases and J by 9 bases, with 1 base between them. Treatment noted: approximately nine-day PBMC culture with coronavirus spike peptide pools or control peptides (ViraFEST assay). Comment on this clonotype: Antigen unknown.

The chain couples TRBV6-2 or TRBV6-3 to TRBJ2-2, with D uncertain. This specimen was CD4+ T cells from blood, cultured in vitro, taken after SARS-CoV-2 vaccination. This clonotype was obtained from a human donor who had recovered from COVID-19. The CDR3 protein is CASSYRELFF. The CDR3 nucleotides read TGTGCCAGCAGTTACCGGGAGCTGTTTTTT.